This TCR beta chain comes out of a study of brain T cells in children with intractable seizures (dated by TCRdb to the early 2020s). Regarding the complete study: Resected brain tissue from about 53 pediatric epilepsy surgery cases was initially screened for immune gene transcripts with a NanoString immunology panel. Among the approximately 12 selected surgery cases, eight also had pre-surgery blood sequenced, leaving four with brain tissue only. Beyond this particular receptor, the publication reports: Sequencing depth differed between pre- and post-surgery blood, so clones missing from the pre-surgery sample may reflect undersampling. Viral specificity was inferred only from CDR3 sequence similarity, and patients' HCMV serostatus was unknown.

The immunoSEQ assay was used to generate TCR beta chain sequences from genomic DNA. The paper's data handling went like this. CDR3 sequences that did not begin with the conserved framework cysteine at position 104 were removed by hand. Clonality was calculated as one minus the normalized Shannon's Diversity Index, with values ranging from 0 (maximal diversity) to 1 (oligoclonal). To check whether a given CDR3 had different frequencies in two samples, for example brain versus blood, chi-squared comparison-of-proportions tests were used. Public clonotypes were identified through searches of immuneACCESS, and similarity to known antiviral clonotypes was evaluated with the VDJdb browser. TCRdb's version of the immuneACCESS table is confined to in-frame rearrangements and falls short of the full clone set. An unresolved V gene accounts for under half of the shortfall where checked; the remainder is of unknown origin. For V, J and clone size, that table is used; D and trimming come from the DNA. The sample records approximately 60,000 clones, approximately 94% of which are singletons. Clones ranked in the top ten supply 0.35% to 0.4% of the sample.

The time point label corresponds to: resected brain tissue, or blood drawn just prior to surgery. The surgery cases that showed the highest brain T cell transcript signatures were chosen for TCR beta chain sequencing of brain tissue, and of blood when it was available. Before surgery, patients had received at least one anti-epileptic drug. The TCR-sequenced patients were children whose drug-resistant epilepsy was caused by tuberous sclerosis complex, focal cortical dysplasia, Rasmussen encephalitis or hemimegalencephaly. Blood samples were drawn just before the epilepsy surgery. Bulk genomic DNA was extracted from unsorted brain tissue and whole blood with the Monarch genomic DNA purification kit. Trimming at the junction amounts to 0 bases on V and 3 bases on J, and the germline ends lie 10 bases apart. Looking up the germline V gene yields CDR1 SGDLS and CDR2 YYNGEE. Taken from cysteine to phenylalanine, the CDR3 has 15 residues. Solely the CDR3 DNA is kept, with 45 bases framed from the first base.

About this clone: No antigen is known for it. No base quality values were provided; no much bigger clone lies one nucleotide off. This CDR3 is also generated by other DNA sequences in the sample.

This clonotype was sampled from a boy under two years old with focal cortical dysplasia and intractable seizures. The sample was peripheral blood, taken at surgery. The sequence is built from TRBV9 and TRBJ2-1; a tentative D call is TRBD2 (5 bases match). CDR3 protein: CASSVGASLYNEQFF. Here is the DNA: TGTGCCAGCAGCGTAGGGGCTAGCCTCTACAATGAGCAGTTCTTC. The entire variable domain, with the stretches around the CDR3 drawn from the reference TRBV9 and TRBJ2-1 proteins, is DSGVTQTPKHLITATGQRVTLRCSPRSGDLSVYWYQQSLDQGLQFLIQYYNGEERAKGNILERFSAQQFPDLHSELNLSSLELGDSALYFCASSVGASLYNEQFFGPGTRLTVL.